This TCR beta chain emerged from a study of blood T cell repertoires in COVID-19. Authors' processing steps: Estimated nucleated cell counts came from reference gene primer amplification. Assay: immunoSEQ multiplex PCR; the TCRdb copy retains only in-frame clones and omits some. From that table come the V and J calls and clone size; the DNA was used to work out D and trimming. This table holds over 250,000 clones, approximately 90% found once. The germline CDR1 and CDR2 sequences are SGHDN and FVKESK. The CDR3 loop spans 13 amino acids. V lost 4 bases, J lost 8 bases, and 14 bases lay in between. A Seattle source enrolled patients during active infection and followed them longitudinally.

V gene TRBV14 combines with J gene TRBJ1-2, with TRBD1 as a possible D gene (6 bases). The sequence derives from a woman aged 45-65 years with COVID-19, enrolled during active disease. Source material: peripheral blood. The CDR3 DNA is TGTGCCAGCAGCCCCAGGGGAGCGAAAGGCTACACCTTC. Encoded protein: CASSPRGAKGYTF.